The clone carrying this TCR beta chain showed up just a few times. What it binds is not known. Compared with germline, one end of the junction differs, possibly owing to a read error. This sample was included in a study of T cells after yellow fever vaccination. Looking at the study overall: Preparation of the low-cell-number fractions used SMART-Seq v4 Ultra Low Input.

The CDR3 is 18 amino acids. Germline lookup yields CDR1 SGHVS and CDR2 FQNEAQ. Using its own MiXCR run on the 5' RACE reads, TCRdb lists one record per CDR3 protein. The sample carries some 550,000 distinct CDR3 sequences, over 15% recorded once. Findings of the study overall: Reappearance after the booster was seen for most primary-vaccination clones, at 96% CD4 and around 88% CD8. Any FACS-sorted repertoire could hold abundant clonotypes that contaminate it from the bulk population. A small share of clonotypes appeared in both CD4 and CD8 compartments.

The chain carries TRBV7-8 and TRBJ2-2; TRBD2 agrees at 13 bases. The TCR was taken from a young man who received the YFV17D yellow fever vaccine. The source was PBMCs, collected 15 days after the yellow fever booster vaccination. The CDR3 loop reads CASSHGLAGVESTWELFF. CDR3 coding DNA: TGTGCCAGCAGCCACGGACTAGCGGGAGTAGAGTCCACCTGGGAGCTGTTTTTT. Full variable domain (missing parts from reference TRBV7-8 and TRBJ2-2): GAGVSQSPRYKVAKRGQDVALRCDPISGHVSLFWYQQALGQGPEFLTYFQNEAQLDKSGLPSDRFFAERPEGSVSTLKIQRTQQEDSAVYLCASSHGLAGVESTWELFFGEGSRLTVL.